These 24 T cell receptor beta chains share one sample of origin, sequenced in a study of T cell responses to AZD1222 COVID-19 vaccine. Profiled with immunoSEQ multiplex PCR; TCRdb holds only in-frame clones, not every one. This sample yields over 120,000 clones, of which roughly 90% are seen a single time; around 1.5% belongs to the top ten. Sequenced here: peripheral blood, sampled 28 days after the second AZD1222 dose. The receptors were sampled from an adult who received the AZD1222 COVID-19 vaccine.

V usage is TRBV6-5 and J usage is TRBJ1-1, with unresolved D. The CDR3 consists of 13 residues. Between the trimmed V and J ends, which lost 5 bases and 3 bases, there was a span of 10 bases. From germline, CDR1 is MNHEY and CDR2 SVGAGI. Here the CDR3 reads CASSLKVYTEAFF. CDR3 DNA: TGTGCCAGCAGTCTGAAAGTGTACACTGAAGCTTTCTTT.

This chain connects TRBV18 to TRBJ2-4, with D perhaps assigned TRBD1 or TRBD2 (5 bases each). The CDR3 is made up of 14 amino acids. V lost 3 bases and J lost 7, with 13 bases in between. Germline assignment: CDR1 KGHSH and CDR2 LQKENI. The CDR3 DNA follows: TGTGCCAGCTCACCTACCTACGGGACCAACATTCAGTACTTC. Encoded protein: CASSPTYGTNIQYF.

J is TRBJ1-1 and V is TRBV11-2; D perhaps matches TRBD1 (6 bases). Germline CDR1 SGHAT, CDR2 FQNNGV. The CDR3 runs 15 residues. V shed 5 bases and J shed 1 base, with 14 bases lying between them. The CDR3 bases are TGTGCCAGCAGCCTCGGGGGCGGGGGGAACACTGAAGCTTTCTTT. Amino acid sequence: CASSLGGGGNTEAFF.

The gene calls are TRBV5-4 and TRBJ1-6; maybe TRBD1 (5 bases). V gave up 1 base and J gave up 3 bases, with 14 bases separating them. Per germline, CDR1 SGHNT and CDR2 YYREEE (reference sequence). This CDR3 is built from 17 residues. CDR3 sequence: CASSLKLGPFYNSPLHF. The CDR3 coding sequence is TGTGCCAGCAGCTTGAAGTTGGGACCTTTCTATAATTCACCCCTCCACTTT.

This clone showed up just a few times. This chain joins TRBV5-1 and TRBJ2-5; D not certain. V was clipped by 0 bases and J by 4 bases, with 10 bases between them. The CDR3 contains 14 residues. CDR1 is SGHRS, CDR2 YFSETQ, per germline. This CDR3 is CASSLDGLAETQYF. The CDR3 DNA reads as TGCGCCAGCAGCTTGGACGGGCTGGCAGAGACCCAGTACTTC.

The chain joins TRBV9 to TRBJ1-2; D not resolved. V was clipped by 4 bases and J by 5 bases, with 6 bases between them. CDR3 length: 11 amino acids. Looked up from germline, CDR1 is SGDLS and CDR2 is YYNGEE. CDR3 sequence reads: CASSSRYGYTF. DNA for the CDR3: TGTGCCAGCAGCAGTCGTTATGGCTACACCTTC.

The chain couples TRBV30 to TRBJ1-2, with D possibly matching TRBD1 (5 bases). Trimming pared 0 bases from V and 7 bases from J, leaving 12 bases between. The CDR3 extends over 13 amino acids. Germline values: CDR1 GTSNPN, CDR2 SVGIG (reference sequence). CDR3 amino acids: CAWSVGGYAGYTF. In DNA, the CDR3 is TGTGCCTGGAGTGTTGGGGGATATGCTGGCTACACCTTC. Based on the CDR3 plus reference TRBV30 and TRBJ1-2, the full variable domain is SQTIHQWPATLVQPVGSPLSLECTVEGTSNPNLYWYRQAAGRGLQLLFYSVGIGQISSEVPQNLSASRPQDRQFILSSKKLLLSDSGFYLCAWSVGGYAGYTFGSGTRLTVV.

The chain recombines TRBV6-1 with TRBJ1-1; D remains unclear. Germline CDR1 MNHNS, CDR2 SASEGT. The length of the CDR3 is 14 residues. Deletions cut 3 bases from V and 4 bases from J, with 12 bases between. The CDR3 DNA reads as TGTGCCAGCAGTGATCGGTCGGCTTCCACTGAAGCTTTCTTT. It translates to CASSDRSASTEAFF.

The rearrangement uses TRBV7-2 and TRBJ2-1; no clear D gene. Deletions cut 2 bases from V and 6 bases from J, with 11 bases between. The CDR3 has 14 residues. Germline V gives CDR1 SGHTA, CDR2 FQGNSA. Here the CDR3 reads CASSLSQSTNEQFF. CDR3 in DNA: TGTGCCAGCAGCTTAAGCCAGAGTACCAATGAGCAGTTCTTC.

V and J are TRBV2 and TRBJ2-1; possibly TRBD1 for D (5 bases). The V end lost 3 bases, the J end lost 4 bases, and 13 bases lay between the germline ends. CDR1 SNHLY and CDR2 FYNNEI come from the germline V gene. The CDR3 loop spans 15 amino acids. The CDR3 sequence is CASSEGQGIYNEQFF. The CDR3 DNA is TGTGCCAGCAGTGAGGGGCAGGGTATTTACAATGAGCAGTTCTTC.

This clone appeared once. V usage is TRBV6-5 and J usage is TRBJ1-5; maybe TRBD1 (5 bases). V lost 2 bases, J lost 3 bases, and 11 bases lay in between. The CDR3 loop spans 15 amino acids. The germline V gene encodes CDR1 MNHEY and CDR2 SVGAGI. The CDR3 DNA sequence: TGTGCCAGCAGTTACGGCAGGGAGGCCAATCAGCCCCAGCATTTT. The encoded protein is CASSYGREANQPQHF.

V is TRBV2 and J is TRBJ1-1, with D possibly TRBD1 on 5 matching bases. Trimming shortened V by 6 bases and J by 0 bases, and 14 bases separated the two germline ends. This CDR3 is 15 amino acids long. From germline, CDR1 is SNHLY and CDR2 FYNNEI. The CDR3 is CASRRDRTLNTEAFF. DNA of the CDR3: TGTGCCAGCAGGAGGGACCGAACCTTGAACACTGAAGCTTTCTTT.

The J gene is TRBJ2-5, the V gene TRBV28; 9 positions match TRBD2. V lost 2 bases, J lost 0 bases, and 7 bases stayed unmatched. The germline V gene encodes CDR1 MDHEN and CDR2 SYDVKM. This CDR3 is 17 amino acids long. CDR3: CASSLNRLAVNQETQYF. The DNA of the CDR3 is TGTGCCAGCAGTTTAAACAGACTAGCGGTTAACCAAGAGACCCAGTACTTC. Together with reference TRBV28 and TRBJ2-5, the CDR3 gives the full variable domain: DVKVTQSSRYLVKRTGEKVFLECVQDMDHENMFWYRQDPGLGLRLIYFSYDVKMKEKGDIPEGYSVSREKKERFSLILESASTNQTSMYLCASSLNRLAVNQETQYFGPGTRLLVL.

V is TRBV5-1 and J is TRBJ2-2, with 7 bases lining up with TRBD1. The junction had 6 bases not matched to a gene; V was cut back by 0 bases and J by 4 bases. Per the germline V gene, CDR1 is SGHRS and CDR2 is YFSETQ. The CDR3 loop spans 16 amino acids. CDR3 coding DNA: TGCGCCAGCAGCTTGGGACAGGGAATGGGCACCGGGGAGCTGTTTTTT. Its translation: CASSLGQGMGTGELFF.

This clone has more than one count but fewer than ten. The rearrangement joins TRBV27 to TRBJ1-2; D is ambiguous. With 5 bases removed from V and 14 bases from J, the gap between germline ends came to 21 bases. CDR3 length: 13 residues. Germline loops: CDR1 MNHEY, CDR2 SMNVEV (reference sequence). Here the CDR3 reads CASSPDHKFHGTF. The CDR3 bases are TGTGCCAGCAGTCCCGATCACAAGTTCCACGGGACCTTC.

This clone appeared a few times. V gene TRBV2 combines with J gene TRBJ1-1; D is unresolved. Trimming shortened V by 2 bases and J by 1 base, and 8 bases separated the two germline ends. CDR1 is SNHLY and CDR2 is FYNNEI in the germline V gene. The CDR3 loop spans 14 amino acids. The CDR3 reads CASSELAPNTEAFF. In DNA form, the CDR3 reads TGTGCCAGCAGTGAACTGGCTCCGAACACTGAAGCTTTCTTT.

The V and J genes are TRBV7-3 and TRBJ2-3; D gene uncertain. The CDR3 runs to 15 residues. The V gene's germline CDR1 is SGHTA and CDR2 FQGTGA. The germline V and J ends were trimmed by 2 bases and 2 bases, with 11 bases remaining between them. The CDR3 sequence is CASSLSGFNTDTQYF. CDR3 nucleotide sequence: TGTGCCAGCAGCTTATCTGGGTTCAACACAGATACGCAGTATTTT.

The chain employs TRBV18 and TRBJ1-1; unclear D gene. The germline V gene has CDR1 KGHSH and CDR2 LQKENI. This CDR3 comprises 13 residues. Trimming took off 3 bases at V and 6 bases at J, with 11 bases between the two ends. The CDR3 DNA is TGTGCCAGCTCACCCGTCGAACCTGCTGAAGCTTTCTTT. Translating gives CASSPVEPAEAFF.

This clone was detected only a few times. The CDR3 spells CATSDRQYQETQYF. The CDR3 nucleotides read TGTGCCACCAGCGATCGACAGTACCAAGAGACCCAGTACTTC. The rearrangement uses TRBV24-1 and TRBJ2-5, with D perhaps matching TRBD1 (5 bases). The germline V gene has CDR1 KGHDR and CDR2 SFDVKD. V dropped 7 bases and J dropped 0 bases, with 11 bases sitting between them. The CDR3 extends over 14 amino acids.

The chain joins TRBV5-4 to TRBJ2-3; TRBD2 matches 12 bases. Germline lookup yields CDR1 SGHNT and CDR2 YYREEE (reference sequence). With 3 bases clipped from V and 4 bases from J, the junction kept 6 bases outside the gene matches. This CDR3 contains 16 residues. The CDR3 loop is CASSSGLAGRADTQYF. The CDR3 nucleotides read TGTGCCAGCAGCTCAGGACTAGCGGGAAGGGCAGATACGCAGTATTTT.

The genes are TRBV29-1 and TRBJ2-4; no clear D gene. CDR1 is SQVTM and CDR2 is ANQGSEA in the germline V gene. The CDR3 runs 15 residues. V lost 3 bases to trimming and J lost 0 bases, with 12 bases between them. The CDR3 reads CSVDSESGAKNIQYF. The DNA for the CDR3 is TGCAGCGTTGATTCGGAATCCGGAGCCAAAAACATTCAGTACTTC.

The chain employs TRBV9 and TRBJ1-1; maybe TRBD1 (6 bases). This CDR3 is built from 15 residues. The germline CDR1 and CDR2 sequences are SGDLS and YYNGEE. Trimming left V 3 bases short and J 5 bases short, with 17 bases between. CDR3 sequence reads: CASSAGRGRGTEAFF. CDR3 nucleotide sequence: TGTGCCAGCAGCGCCGGGCGGGGGCGCGGGACTGAAGCTTTCTTT.

The chain recombines TRBV10-3 with TRBJ1-6; TRBD1 matches 8 bases. The CDR3 extends over 14 amino acids. Losses at the gene ends were 6 bases for V and 10 bases for J; bases not matched to a gene: 8. Germline V gives CDR1 ENHRY, CDR2 SYGVKD. The CDR3 DNA reads TGTGCCATCAGCCGCGGACAGGGTGAATCACCCCTCCACTTT. Residues: CAISRGQGESPLHF.

The chain is built from TRBV5-1 and TRBJ2-1, with 8 bases fitting TRBD2. The junction had 11 bases not matched to a gene; V was cut back by 5 bases and J by 10 bases. The length of the CDR3 is 14 residues. Germline V gene lookup returns CDR1 SGHRS and CDR2 YFSETQ. DNA of the CDR3: TGCGCCAGCAGAGCAACCGGGAGGGCGGAGGAGCAGTTCTTC. Encoded protein: CASRATGRAEEQFF.